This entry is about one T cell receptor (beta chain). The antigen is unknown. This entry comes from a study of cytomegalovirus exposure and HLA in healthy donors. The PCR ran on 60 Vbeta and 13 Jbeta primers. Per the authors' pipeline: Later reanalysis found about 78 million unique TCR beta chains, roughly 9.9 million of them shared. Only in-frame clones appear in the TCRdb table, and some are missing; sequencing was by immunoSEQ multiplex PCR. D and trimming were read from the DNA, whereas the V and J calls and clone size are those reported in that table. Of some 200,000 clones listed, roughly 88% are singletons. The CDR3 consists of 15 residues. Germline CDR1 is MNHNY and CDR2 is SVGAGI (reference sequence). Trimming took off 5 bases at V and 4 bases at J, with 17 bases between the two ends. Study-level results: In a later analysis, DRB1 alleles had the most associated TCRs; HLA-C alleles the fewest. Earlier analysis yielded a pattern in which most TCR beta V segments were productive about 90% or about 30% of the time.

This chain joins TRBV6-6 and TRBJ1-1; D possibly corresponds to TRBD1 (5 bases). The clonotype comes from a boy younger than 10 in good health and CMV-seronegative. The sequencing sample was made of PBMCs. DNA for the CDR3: TGTGCCAGCAGTCCTCCGACAGACGAGAGCACTGAAGCTTTCTTT. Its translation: CASSPPTDESTEAFF.